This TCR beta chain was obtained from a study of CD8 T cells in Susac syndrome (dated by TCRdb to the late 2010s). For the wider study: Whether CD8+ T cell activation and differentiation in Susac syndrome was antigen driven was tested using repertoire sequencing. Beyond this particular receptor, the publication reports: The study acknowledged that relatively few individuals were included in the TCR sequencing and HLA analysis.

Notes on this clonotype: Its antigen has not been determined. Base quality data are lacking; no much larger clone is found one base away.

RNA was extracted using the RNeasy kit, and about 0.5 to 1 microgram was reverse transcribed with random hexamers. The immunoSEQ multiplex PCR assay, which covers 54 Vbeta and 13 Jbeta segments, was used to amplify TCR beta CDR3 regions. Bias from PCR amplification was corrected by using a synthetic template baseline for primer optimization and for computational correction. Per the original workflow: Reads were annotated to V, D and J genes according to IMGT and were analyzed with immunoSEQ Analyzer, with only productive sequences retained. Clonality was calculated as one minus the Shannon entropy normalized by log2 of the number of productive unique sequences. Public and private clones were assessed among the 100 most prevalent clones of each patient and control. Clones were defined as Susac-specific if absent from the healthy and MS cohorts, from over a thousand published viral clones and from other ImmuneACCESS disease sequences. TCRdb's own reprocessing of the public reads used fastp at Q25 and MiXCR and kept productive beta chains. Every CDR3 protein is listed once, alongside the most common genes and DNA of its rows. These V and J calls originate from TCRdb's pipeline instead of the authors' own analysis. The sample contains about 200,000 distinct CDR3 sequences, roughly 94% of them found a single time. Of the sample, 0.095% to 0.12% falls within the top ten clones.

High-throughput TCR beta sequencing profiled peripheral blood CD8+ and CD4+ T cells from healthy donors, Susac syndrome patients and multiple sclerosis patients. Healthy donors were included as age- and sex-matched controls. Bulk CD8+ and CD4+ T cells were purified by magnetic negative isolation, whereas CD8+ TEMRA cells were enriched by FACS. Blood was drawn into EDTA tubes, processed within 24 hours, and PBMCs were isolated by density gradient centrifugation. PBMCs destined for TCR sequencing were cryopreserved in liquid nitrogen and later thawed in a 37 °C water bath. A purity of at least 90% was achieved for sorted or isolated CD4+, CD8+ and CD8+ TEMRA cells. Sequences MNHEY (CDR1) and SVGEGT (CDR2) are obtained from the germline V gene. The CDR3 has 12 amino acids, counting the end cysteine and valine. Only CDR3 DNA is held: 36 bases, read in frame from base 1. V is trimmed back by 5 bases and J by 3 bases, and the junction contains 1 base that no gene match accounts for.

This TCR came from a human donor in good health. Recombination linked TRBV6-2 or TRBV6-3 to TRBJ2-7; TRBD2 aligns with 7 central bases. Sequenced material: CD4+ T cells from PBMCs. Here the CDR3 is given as CASSQRDYEQYV. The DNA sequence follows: TGTGCCAGCAGTCAGCGGGACTACGAGCAGTACGTC.